A selection of T cell receptor beta chains follows, all from one sample in a study of OX40 agonist ivuxolimab in advanced cancers. The table came from immunoSEQ multiplex PCR; TCRdb's copy has only in-frame clones and leaves some out. The sample records 43,000 or so clones, approximately 86% being singletons. The specimen was CD4+ or CD8+ T cells sorted from blood, collected in a trial of the OX40 agonist ivuxolimab. These receptors were collected from an adult with an advanced solid tumor such as melanoma, head and neck, liver or kidney cancer. Each CDR3 is given with its conserved first and last residue. D genes are given only for firm matches. The size entry is marked missing in some rows and otherwise reads once, few, many or a size class.

D gene,clone size,V gene,J gene,CDR3 DNA,CDR3 protein
TRBD1,.,TRBV7-3,TRBJ2-3,TGTGCCAGCAGCTTAGGGACAGGGTACACAGATACGCAGTATTTT,CASSLGTGYTDTQYF
.,.,TRBV11-2,TRBJ2-1,TGTGCCAGCAGCCTCGTCGGGTCCAATGAGCAGTTCTTC,CASSLVGSNEQFF
TRBD2,.,TRBV5-1,TRBJ2-2,TGCGCCAGCAGCCCGGGACTAGCGGGTGGCGGGGAGCTGTTTTTT,CASSPGLAGGGELFF
.,.,TRBV30,TRBJ1-2,TGTGCCTGGAGTGTTTACTCTCGTGGCGGCGTTACTAACTATGGCTACACCTTC,CAWSVYSRGGVTNYGYTF
TRBD1,.,TRBV6-4,TRBJ2-7,TGTGCCAGCAGTGGACAGGGGCAACCCCACGAGCAGTACTTC,CASSGQGQPHEQYF
.,.,TRBV9,TRBJ2-3,TGTGCCAGCAGCGTAGAAGCTATAGGAAATACAGGGCCAGATACGCAGTATTTT,CASSVEAIGNTGPDTQYF
.,.,TRBV5-1,TRBJ2-7,TGCGCCAGCAGCGAGATTGCTAGCGCCGAGCAGTACTTC,CASSEIASAEQYF
.,once,TRBV6-1,TRBJ2-2,TGTGCCAGCAGTGAAGCGGCAGCCGTCGGGGAGCTGTTTTTT,CASSEAAAVGELFF
TRBD1,.,TRBV19,TRBJ1-1,TGTGCCAGTAGTATCGGACAGGGGGGAACTGAAGCTTTCTTT,CASSIGQGGTEAFF
.,.,TRBV14,TRBJ1-2,TGTGCCAGCAGCCAGGGACTGGACAGCCGTCCTAACTATGGCTACACCTTC,CASSQGLDSRPNYGYTF
TRBD1,.,TRBV7-7,TRBJ2-5,TGTGCTAGCAGCTTAGGACAGGCTAGGGAGACCCAGTACTTC,CASSLGQARETQYF
.,once,TRBV5-6,TRBJ1-1,TGTGCCAGCGCCGGAGGGGCTGAAGCTTTCTTT,CASAGGAEAFF
.,.,TRBV19,TRBJ2-1,TGTGCCAGTAGTAACTGGGTCGAGGGAGAGCAGTTCTTC,CASSNWVEGEQFF
TRBD1,.,TRBV2,TRBJ2-5,TGTGCCAGCAGTCGGCGCACGGGACAGTTGGTTCGAGAGACCCAGTACTTC,CASSRRTGQLVRETQYF
.,.,TRBV9,TRBJ2-1,TGTGCCAGCAGTGAACAGAGCGGACTCTACACCTACAATGAGCAGTTCTTC,CASSEQSGLYTYNEQFF